This T cell receptor (beta chain) emerged from a study of T-cell memory formation after mild COVID-19. Findings and caveats of the study: CD4+ clones that contracted lay mainly in CM and EM; CD8+ ones lay in EMRA. Still unconfirmed is whether the second-wave clones peaking on day 37 recognized SARS-CoV-2.

TCRdb re-analysed the 5' RACE reads in MiXCR, keeping a single row per CDR3 protein. The sample gives about 400,000 distinct CDR3 sequences, roughly 15% of which show up once; approximately 21% is in the top ten. Points on this clonotype: Its antigen is still unknown.

The receptor's source is a man aged 18 to 30 who had mild COVID-19 (a few samples of this study predate the infection). Cell type and time point are not known. Sequenced material: PBMCs or a T cell subset sorted from them (not recorded which).

The CDR3 DNA reads as TGTGCCAGCAGCTTATGGGCGGGGAACACAGATACGCAGTATTTT. Its protein is CASSLWAGNTDTQYF. The V gene is TRBV7-2, the J gene TRBJ2-3, with a possible D match to TRBD2 (6 bases). The germline V gene has CDR1 SGHTA and CDR2 FQGNSA. This CDR3 comprises 15 residues. V was cut by 2 bases and J by 2 bases, with 11 bases left in between.